One sample yielded the 13 T cell receptor beta chains listed below, sequenced in a study of identical twins. TCRdb recomputed calls from the 5' RACE reads with MiXCR, one row per CDR3 protein. There are some 1,700,000 distinct CDR3 sequences in the sample; under 35% occur only once, and about 0.27% lies in the top ten. Sequenced input: cord blood. Receptors originate from a newborn girl in good health.

In regard to this clonotype: This may come from a read error, since a much larger clone is one base off. The rearrangement joins TRBV10-3 to TRBJ1-4, with TRBD1 as a possible D gene (6 bases). Trimming pared 8 bases from V and 7 bases from J, leaving 14 bases between. The V gene's germline CDR1 is ENHRY and CDR2 SYGVKD. This CDR3 is built from 13 residues. In DNA, the CDR3 is TGTGCCATCGAACCAGGGGACGGTGAAAAACTGTTTTTT. It is translated as CAIEPGDGEKLFF.

The chain couples TRBV14 to TRBJ2-1; D is possibly TRBD2 (6 bases). The V and J ends lost 8 bases and 5 bases respectively, with 13 bases between them. Germline CDR1 and CDR2: SGHDN and FVKESK. CDR3 size: 13 residues. CDR3 coding DNA: TGTGCCAGCCGGGCGGGGACCAACAATGAGCAGTTCTTC. Protein sequence: CASRAGTNNEQFF.

There are a few counts of this clonotype. The V gene is TRBV30, the J gene TRBJ1-2; D gene uncertain. Germline lookup yields CDR1 GTSNPN and CDR2 SVGIG (reference sequence). Deletions cut 2 bases from V and 2 bases from J, with 3 bases between. The CDR3 is 11 residues long. The CDR3 loop reads CAWSPNYGYTF. The CDR3 DNA sequence: TGTGCCTGGAGTCCGAACTATGGCTACACCTTC.

The J gene is TRBJ2-1, the V gene TRBV6-1; D is perhaps TRBD1 (6 bases). The ends were cut back, 5 bases at V and 8 bases at J, with 28 bases in the middle. The CDR3 runs 18 residues. Per germline, CDR1 MNHNS and CDR2 SASEGT. The CDR3 DNA follows: TGTGCCAGCAGTCAGCTACAGGGACCCACCTGGAGAGTACATGAGCAGTTCTTC. This codes for CASSQLQGPTWRVHEQFF.

V is TRBV6-5 and J is TRBJ2-5, with a possible D match to TRBD2 (5 bases). The tail of the sequence fits TRBJ2-7 better, so the J call may be wrong. The CDR3 has 13 residues. Germline lookup yields CDR1 MNHEY and CDR2 SVGAGI. DNA for the CDR3: TGTGCCAGCAGTTATGGAAGGGCGGGCGAGCAGTACTTC. Translation: CASSYGRAGEQYF.

This clonotype was counted a few times. The CDR3 region is CASSHRSSYNEQFF. CDR3 sequence (DNA): TGCGCCAGCAGCCACAGGTCCTCCTACAATGAGCAGTTCTTC. The V call is TRBV5-1, the J call TRBJ2-1, with D possibly matching TRBD1 (5 bases). The V end was cut by 4 bases, the J end by 0 bases, with 8 bases between. Germline loops: CDR1 SGHRS, CDR2 YFSETQ. There are 14 residues in the CDR3.

This clonotype was counted many times. The V call is TRBV20-1, the J call TRBJ1-1, with 7 bases aligning to TRBD1. The CDR3 extends over 14 amino acids. The V and J ends lost 3 bases and 0 bases, in that order; junction bases with no gene match: 4. Germline CDR1 is DFQATT and CDR2 is SNEGSKA (reference sequence). CDR3 coding DNA: TGCAGTGCTAGGCAGGGGGGGATGAACACTGAAGCTTTCTTT. Its protein product is CSARQGGMNTEAFF.

This clonotype was seen once. The chain has TRBV19 and TRBJ1-2; 10 bases line up with TRBD1. Germline loops: CDR1 LNHDA, CDR2 SQIVND (reference sequence). This CDR3 comprises 13 residues. The V gene end was trimmed by 8 bases and the J gene end by 7 bases; junction bases not matched to a gene: 7. The CDR3 DNA sequence: TGTGCCAGTGCATCCGGGACAGGGGTTGGCTACACCTTC. This sequence encodes CASASGTGVGYTF.

Only a few counts were recorded for this clonotype. The gene calls are TRBV28 and TRBJ2-4; a possible D gene is TRBD2 (6 bases). The CDR3 extends over 16 amino acids. Germline CDR1 is MDHEN and CDR2 is SYDVKM. Trimming cost V 0 bases and J 7 bases, with 16 bases left between them. The CDR3 DNA is TGTGCCAGCAGTTTATGGGAGGGGAAGTTCTGGAACATTCAGTACTTC. Protein product: CASSLWEGKFWNIQYF.

This clonotype was counted only a few times. The V call is TRBV9, the J call TRBJ1-2; TRBD1 is a possible D gene (6 bases). Looked up from germline, CDR1 is SGDLS and CDR2 is YYNGEE. There are 13 residues in the CDR3. Trimming took 5 bases from V and 2 from J, leaving 10 bases between them. The CDR3 DNA is TGTGCCAGCAGGTCGGACAGAAACTATGGCTACACCTTC. Its protein product is CASRSDRNYGYTF.

The rearrangement uses TRBV7-9 and TRBJ1-3; possibly TRBD1 for D (5 bases). V lost 1 base, J lost 4 bases, and 17 bases lay in between. CDR3 length: 17 amino acids. Germline lookup yields CDR1 SEHNR and CDR2 FQNEAQ (reference sequence). The CDR3 loop is CASSLVFRGARGNTIYF. CDR3 sequence (DNA): TGTGCCAGCAGCTTAGTATTCCGGGGCGCGAGAGGAAACACCATATATTTT.

A few counts support this clonotype. The chain combines TRBV10-3 with TRBJ1-2; D not resolved. V shed 3 bases and J shed 7 bases, with 9 bases lying between them. Germline CDR1 reads ENHRY; CDR2 reads SYGVKD. This CDR3 spans 12 amino acids. The CDR3 is CAISDMTAGYTF. CDR3 sequence (DNA): TGTGCCATCAGTGATATGACGGCTGGCTACACCTTC.

The DNA of the CDR3 is TGCGCCAGCAGCCAGCGGGTAAGGGGACTTCGCACAGATACGCAGTATTTT. Translation: CASSQRVRGLRTDTQYF. The chain joins TRBV4-1 to TRBJ2-3; D may be TRBD2 (6 bases). This CDR3 region has 17 residues. Germline CDR1 is MGHRA and CDR2 is YSYEKL. Trimming stripped 3 bases from V and 1 base from J, with 17 bases between.